This record looks at one T cell receptor beta chain sequence and its context. This receptor's antigen is unknown. No base-level quality is on record; no much larger clone is a single base apart. These data belong to a study of blood T cells in healthy people across ages (dated by TCRdb to about 2015). Describing the broader study: In model experiments, template switching captured about one uniquely barcoded TCR beta cDNA molecule for every two T cells. To avoid experimental bias, donors of different ages were randomly spread across the sequencing lanes. To track age-related changes in TCR beta repertoire diversity, the study relied on deep sequencing normalized with unique cDNA molecular identifiers. The donors were split into four age groups: young (average about 16 years), middle-aged (roughly 40), aged (approximately 60) and long-lived (about 74). Two additional independent replicas of 1 million unique cDNA reads from the same blood draw were analyzed for two donors (one aged 18 to 30 and one aged 80 or older).

Library preparation employed 5' RACE. The instrument was an Illumina HiSeq 2500. A second about 6 to 11 cycle PCR used a sample-barcoded 5' primer and a J-beta primer mix. Each TCR beta cDNA molecule received a unique molecular identifier from a template-switch 5' adaptor carrying 12 random nucleotides. Each sample yielded at least 2.5 million CDR3-containing paired-end reads. First-strand cDNA synthesis was performed from all RNA using the Mint cDNA synthesis kit, with priming by a TRBC-specific oligonucleotide. After uracil-DNA glycosylase treatment, a first 18-cycle PCR used universal primers M1SS and BC2_uni_R on all cDNA. The authors processed their data as follows. For normalization, 1 million high-quality reads, each with a distinct molecular identifier, were randomly selected from each sample. Instead of being binned into consensus sequences, reads that shared molecular identifiers were thrown out. MiTCR, set to a Q25 quality threshold and the strictest error-elimination algorithm, was used for CDR3 identification, clonotype clustering and error correction. A nonparametric unseen species model with Euler transformation was used to estimate a lower bound on total TCR beta diversity. Clones were called with MiXCR by TCRdb after fastp trimmed the public reads at Q25, and only in-frame beta chains were retained. CDR3 protein duplicates are merged, each entry listing the most common genes and DNA. These V and J calls rely on TCRdb rather than the paper's analysis. The sample contains 1.5 million to 2 million distinct CDR3 sequences, less than 50% of them found a single time. The ten largest clones take up 2.1% of the sample.

Findings and caveats that apply to the study as a whole: Compared with the aged group, the long-lived group had more naive CD4+ T cells, fewer expanded clones and increased TCR diversity, suggesting age selection. As age increased, observed TCR beta diversity per million T cells dropped in a roughly linear way, and a significant reduction was already evident by age roughly 36. Estimates of total diversity from one million sequenced T cells were regarded as lower bounds and underestimates. The CMV infection status of donors was not known, potentially confounding age-related changes in expanded clonotypes. Because profiling used bulk unsorted PBMCs, naive and antigen-experienced compartments could not be compared conclusively. Observed TCR beta diversity correlated strongly with the percentage of naive T cells measured by flow cytometry.

CDR1 and CDR2 are read off the germline V gene as SGHAT and FQNNGV. V is trimmed back by 5 bases and J by 2 bases, and the junction contains 8 bases that no gene match accounts for. Inclusive of the bounding cysteine and phenylalanine, the CDR3 is 15 residues long. Only CDR3 DNA remains: 45 bases, in frame from the first base. The donors were roughly 39 Caucasian individuals from Russia, aged 6 to 90 years, who were systemically healthy. Each donor gave roughly 9.5 milliliters of peripheral blood, collected into EDTA-treated Vacutainer tubes. PBMCs were isolated by Ficoll-Paque density-gradient centrifugation, with at least 7 million obtained per sample. Total RNA was extracted from PBMCs with Trizol reagent, with at least 5.5 micrograms obtained per sample. For every donor, flow cytometry on a PBMC aliquot measured the percentage of naive CD45RAhigh/CD27high T cells.

This TCR was sampled from a woman in her 40s in good health. Specimen: blood. The chain employs TRBV11-2 and TRBJ2-7, with 8 bases matching TRBD1. Here is the DNA: TGTGCCAGCAGCATCGCCCGGACAGGGACCTACGAGCAGTACTTC. This codes for CASSIARTGTYEQYF.